This TCR beta chain was recorded in a study of CD8+ T cells in alopecia areata. On the study more broadly: Treatment comprised oral tofacitinib, 5 to 10 mg twice daily, in treated patients. Study-wide findings and caveats: The study found TCR sharing across patients less clear than in mice, possibly for HLA reasons.

Noted treatment: oral pan-JAK inhibitor, 5-10 mg twice daily. Extraction and reverse transcription of RNA yielded cDNA as the sequencing template. The repertoire was sequenced with immunoSEQ multiplex PCR; TCRdb's copy has only in-frame clones and lacks some. The sample includes about 110,000 clones, around three fifths of them seen just once. Concerning this clone: Its antigen is not known.

The CDR3 runs to 12 residues. The germline V gene has CDR1 MNHEY and CDR2 SVGAGI. Trimming took 7 bases from V and 11 from J, leaving 17 bases between them. This TCR derives from a human donor with alopecia areata. The sample was CD4+ T cells sorted from blood, taken at week 24, from a patient treated with tofacitinib. The V and J genes are TRBV6-5 and TRBJ1-1; perhaps TRBD1 as D (5 bases). The CDR3 loop is CASINPGRRAFF. DNA for the CDR3: TGTGCCAGCATAAACCCGGGGCGGCGGGCTTTCTTT.